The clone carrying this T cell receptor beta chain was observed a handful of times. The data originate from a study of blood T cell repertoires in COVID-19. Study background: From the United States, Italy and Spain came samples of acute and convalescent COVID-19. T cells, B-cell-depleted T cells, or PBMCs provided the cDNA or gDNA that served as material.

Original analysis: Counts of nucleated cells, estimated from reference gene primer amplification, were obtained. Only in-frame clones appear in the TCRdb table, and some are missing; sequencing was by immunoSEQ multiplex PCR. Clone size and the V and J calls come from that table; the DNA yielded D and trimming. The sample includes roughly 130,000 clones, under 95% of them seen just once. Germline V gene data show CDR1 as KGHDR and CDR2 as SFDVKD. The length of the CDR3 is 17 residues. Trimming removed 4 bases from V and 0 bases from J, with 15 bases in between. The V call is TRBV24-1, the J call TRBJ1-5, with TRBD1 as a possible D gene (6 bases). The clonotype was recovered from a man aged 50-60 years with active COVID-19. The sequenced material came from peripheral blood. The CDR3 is CATSDPSGHHSNQPQHF. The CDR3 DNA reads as TGTGCCACCAGTGACCCTTCGGGACACCATAGCAATCAGCCCCAGCATTTT.